The 5 T cell receptor beta chains below all came from one sample that was sequenced in a study of early T cells in non-severe SARS-CoV-2 infection. TCRdb ran MiXCR on the 5' RACE reads and lists one entry per CDR3 protein. The sample includes 75,000 or so distinct CDR3 sequences, about an eighth of them seen just once. This specimen was whole blood, taken at baseline. The receptors come from an adult who was a healthcare worker with PCR-confirmed SARS-CoV-2 infection or an uninfected control (not recorded which).

This sequence joins TRBV5-4 and TRBJ2-3, with D possibly matching TRBD1 (5 bases). The ends were cut back, 4 bases at V and 6 bases at J, with 18 bases in the middle. This CDR3 region has 15 residues. Germline CDR1 reads SGHNT; CDR2 reads YYREEE (reference sequence). This chain's CDR3 is CASSPGKVAQDTQYF. The CDR3 nucleotides are TGTGCCAGCAGCCCAGGGAAAGTTGCCCAGGATACGCAGTATTTT.

In its sample, this clonotype was seen many times. The CDR3 here is CSVEGGGRLTYNEQFF. The CDR3 DNA reads TGCAGCGTTGAAGGAGGCGGGAGGCTTACCTACAATGAGCAGTTCTTC. The J gene is TRBJ2-1, the V gene TRBV29-1; TRBD2 matches 8 bases. This CDR3 contains 16 residues. With 1 base clipped from V and 2 bases from J, the junction kept 7 bases outside the gene matches. Per germline, CDR1 SQVTM and CDR2 ANQGSEA.

V and J are TRBV7-9 and TRBJ1-1, with unresolved D. Germline CDR1 is SEHNR and CDR2 is FQNEAQ (reference sequence). The CDR3 loop spans 14 amino acids. Trimming pared 2 bases from V and 3 bases from J, leaving 10 bases between. The CDR3 DNA is TGTGCCAGCAGCTTATACGAGACGCACACTGAAGCTTTCTTT. Translation gives CASSLYETHTEAFF.

Details on this clonotype: Just one base apart from a much larger clone, this may be a read error. This rearrangement joins TRBV7-9 to TRBJ2-1; D not certain. Germline V gene data show CDR1 as SEHNR and CDR2 as FQNEAQ (reference sequence). This CDR3 contains 15 residues. In nucleotides, the CDR3 is TGTGCCAGCAGCCTACGGAACGCCGCCTACAAAGAGCAGTTCTTC. Residues: CASSLRNAAYKEQFF.

J is TRBJ2-3 and V is TRBV29-1; D may be TRBD1 (6 bases). Germline CDR1 reads SQVTM; CDR2 reads ANQGSEA. Trimming cost V 4 bases and J 0 bases, with 11 bases left between them. This CDR3 has 14 amino acids. CDR3 sequence: CSVAGAPSTDTQYF. In nucleotides, the CDR3 is TGCAGCGTTGCAGGGGCACCTAGCACAGATACGCAGTATTTT.